A single sample is the source of the 20 T cell receptor beta chains below, sequenced in a study of vaccination effects on CD4 cells after COVID-19. Which antigens these TCRs recognize remains unknown. It was after approximately 11 days of culture that CD4+ T cells were isolated. Profiling relied on immunoSEQ multiplex PCR, and the TCRdb table lists in-frame clones only, not all of them. The sample carries tens of thousands of clones, under 85% recorded once. Sequencing used CD4+ T cells from PBMCs cultured without peptide, obtained before COVID-19 vaccination. Source of these receptors: a human donor who received a COVID-19 vaccine.

The chain carries TRBV20-1 and TRBJ1-4; 8 bases fit TRBD1. Germline values: CDR1 DFQATT, CDR2 SNEGSKA (reference sequence). The CDR3 runs 11 residues. The CDR3 sequence: CIDRQGKKLFF. The CDR3 region has the DNA TGCATTGACAGACAGGGGAAAAAACTGTTTTTT.

In nucleotides, the CDR3 is TGTGCCAGCAGTCCGCAGACAAGCTCCTATAATTCACCCCTCCACTTT. It is translated as CASSPQTSSYNSPLHF. V is TRBV2 and J is TRBJ1-6; no clear D gene. Per the germline V gene, CDR1 is SNHLY and CDR2 is FYNNEI. Trimming removed 5 bases from V and 0 bases from J, with 11 bases in between. CDR3 length: 16 amino acids.

The chain is built from TRBV7-2 and TRBJ2-3; 9 bases line up with TRBD2. V gave up 3 bases and J gave up 4 bases; unmatched junction bases: 5. Germline V gene lookup returns CDR1 SGHTA and CDR2 FQGNSA. The CDR3 spans 15 residues. DNA for the CDR3: TGTGCCAGCAGCTTGATTAGCGGGAGTCCAGATACGCAGTATTTT. This translates into CASSLISGSPDTQYF.

V gene TRBV19 combines with J gene TRBJ1-1; D remains unclear. Germline assignment: CDR1 LNHDA and CDR2 SQIVND (reference sequence). Trimming removed 3 bases at V and 0 bases at J, with 8 bases between. The CDR3 is made up of 14 amino acids. CDR3 in amino acids: CASSIARLNTEAFF. The CDR3 coding sequence is TGTGCCAGTAGTATTGCGAGACTGAACACTGAAGCTTTCTTT.

This clone has a handful of counts. The chain joins TRBV5-1 to TRBJ2-7; tentatively, D is TRBD1 or TRBD2 (5 bases each). CDR1 SGHRS and CDR2 YFSETQ come from the germline V gene. This CDR3 has 20 amino acids. The ends were cut back, 4 bases at V and 0 bases at J, with 29 bases in the middle. The CDR3 DNA follows: TGCGCCAGCAGCCTTTGGTGGAGAAGGGGAGAGGGCGACCGCTCCTACGAGCAGTACTTC. Residues: CASSLWWRRGEGDRSYEQYF.

This clone was seen a single time. The J gene is TRBJ2-6, the V gene TRBV6-8, with D unresolved. The CDR3 has 14 residues. CDR1 is MNHGY and CDR2 is SAAAGT in the germline V gene. Deletions cut 5 bases from V and 5 bases from J, with 10 bases between. CDR3 protein: CASSLKSRANVLTF. CDR3 nucleotides: TGTGCCAGCAGTCTAAAAAGTCGGGCCAACGTCCTGACTTTC.

V usage is TRBV28 and J usage is TRBJ2-7; unclear D gene. Trimming cost V 6 bases and J 2 bases, with 11 bases left between them. The CDR3 runs to 13 residues. CDR1 and CDR2 (germline): MDHEN, SYDVKM. CDR3 bases: TGTGCCAGCAGGCGAGCACCAGCCTACGAGCAGTACTTC. Protein product: CASRRAPAYEQYF.

J is TRBJ2-3 and V is TRBV6-6; a weak D match, TRBD1 (6 bases). The germline V gene has CDR1 MNHNY and CDR2 SVGAGI (reference sequence). V was pared by 6 bases and J by 8 bases, with 12 bases between. The CDR3 extends over 12 amino acids. As DNA, the CDR3 is TGTGCCAGCAGCACAGAACAGGGTACGCAGTATTTT. It yields the protein CASSTEQGTQYF.

The chain couples TRBV15 to TRBJ1-2; 7 nucleotides agree with TRBD1. The ends lost 4 bases at V and 5 bases at J; junction bases unmatched: 7. There are 14 residues in the CDR3. Germline-derived CDR1 and CDR2 are LNHNV and YYDKDF (reference sequence). Written as DNA, the CDR3 is TGTGCCACCAGCATTAGACAGGGAACGTATGGCTACACCTTC. Its protein is CATSIRQGTYGYTF.

This clone was observed a few times. The rearrangement joins TRBV7-8 to TRBJ2-3; 11 bases are a match to TRBD2. Germline CDR1 SGHVS, CDR2 FQNEAQ. Losses at the gene ends were 0 bases for V and 5 bases for J; bases not matched to a gene: 16. The length of the CDR3 is 20 residues. The CDR3 DNA follows: TGTGCCAGCAGCTTAGCAGGCTGGGAAATAGCGGGAGGGAGTGGAGATACGCAGTATTTT. Protein: CASSLAGWEIAGGSGDTQYF.

The chain combines TRBV5-1 with TRBJ1-2, with D unresolved. The CDR3 runs 12 residues. The V end lost 0 bases, the J end lost 4 bases, and 4 bases lay between the germline ends. Germline-derived CDR1 and CDR2 are SGHRS and YFSETQ. CDR3 sequence reads: CASSLDSYGYTF. The CDR3 coding sequence is TGCGCCAGCAGCTTGGACAGCTATGGCTACACCTTC.

The CDR3 bases are TGTGCCAGCAGCCGGGACATAAACACTGAAGCTTTCTTT. This sequence encodes CASSRDINTEAFF. V gene TRBV6-5 combines with J gene TRBJ1-1; tentatively, D is TRBD1 (6 bases). Trimming shortened V by 6 bases and J by 2 bases, and 10 bases separated the two germline ends. The CDR3 loop spans 13 amino acids. Germline lookup yields CDR1 MNHEY and CDR2 SVGAGI.

This clone was seen a handful of times. This CDR3 is CASSFGRSGRPREGNEQFF. The CDR3 DNA follows: TGTGCCAGCAGCTTCGGACGTAGCGGGAGGCCGCGGGAGGGAAATGAGCAGTTCTTC. The rearrangement joins TRBV5-6 to TRBJ2-1, with 10 positions matching TRBD2. Germline loops: CDR1 SGHDT, CDR2 YYEEEE. V shed 2 bases and J 7 bases; nucleotides not matched to a gene: 18. This CDR3 comprises 19 residues. The full variable domain, in which reference TRBV5-6 and TRBJ2-1 provide the parts outside the CDR3, is DAGVTQSPTHLIKTRGQQVTLRCSPKSGHDTVSWYQQALGQGPQFIFQYYEEEERQRGNFPDRFSGHQFPNYSSELNVNALLLGDSALYLCASSFGRSGRPREGNEQFFGPGTRLTVL.

This clone was seen a few times. This chain links TRBV11-2 with TRBJ2-7; no clear D gene. V was pared by 0 bases and J by 4 bases, with 4 bases between. This CDR3 spans 12 amino acids. From germline, CDR1 is SGHAT and CDR2 FQNNGV. For the CDR3, the DNA is TGTGCCAGCAGCTTAGACGGTTACGAGCAGTACTTC. Its protein product is CASSLDGYEQYF.

This chain joins TRBV7-6 and TRBJ2-1; 7 bases map to TRBD2. CDR1 SGHVS and CDR2 FNYEAQ come from the germline V gene. The CDR3 covers 17 residues. Trimming cost V 5 bases and J 6 bases; bases outside gene matches: 16. In DNA, the CDR3 is TGTGCCAGCAGCCGGTCCAGCGGGGCATCAAGGGGCAATGAGCAGTTCTTC. This translates into CASSRSSGASRGNEQFF.

CDR3 sequence (DNA): TGTGCCAGCAGCCAAGAAGGTACCAGGAACACCGGGGAGCTGTTTTTT. The encoded protein is CASSQEGTRNTGELFF. The rearrangement links TRBV3-1 (or the pseudogene TRBV3-2) to TRBJ2-2; D is unclear. CDR1 is LGHDT and CDR2 is YNNKEL in the germline V gene (reference sequence). Trimming left V 0 bases short and J 1 base short, with 9 bases between. CDR3 length equals 16 residues.

This clone is judged medium-sized. CDR3 coding DNA: TGTGCCACCAGCCGGCAGCCCCAGCATTTT. It yields the protein CATSRQPQHF. The rearrangement links TRBV24-1 to TRBJ1-5; D is uncertain. The CDR3 sequence is 10 residues long. The germline gives CDR1 KGHDR, CDR2 SFDVKD. Trimming cost V 7 bases and J 7 bases, with 4 bases left between them.

The rearrangement links TRBV4-2 to TRBJ2-7, with 8 bases identical to TRBD1. The germline V gene has CDR1 LGHNA and CDR2 YNFKEQ. V was pared by 4 bases and J by 4 bases, with 9 bases of the junction left unmatched. The CDR3 covers 15 residues. As DNA, the CDR3 is TGTGCCAGCAGCCCAGGGGGCACCGGAGAGTACGAGCAGTACTTC. It translates to CASSPGGTGEYEQYF.

The V call is TRBV10-3, the J call TRBJ2-7; TRBD1 matches at 7 bases. Germline V gene sequence: CDR1 ENHRY, CDR2 SYGVKD. V was clipped by 7 bases and J by 3 bases; unmatched bases: 6. CDR3 length: 13 residues. The CDR3 nucleotides read TGTGCCATCAAAGGGACAGAAAACTACGAGCAGTACTTC. It codes for CAIKGTENYEQYF.

The V gene is TRBV5-4, the J gene TRBJ1-2; possible D gene TRBD1, 5 bases. Trimming left V 1 base short and J 4 bases short, with 14 bases between. The CDR3 length is 15 residues. In germline, CDR1 is SGHNT, CDR2 YYREEE (reference sequence). The CDR3 coding sequence is TGTGCCAGCAGCTTGCCCGTCGACAGCTTCTATGGCTACACCTTC. Translated: CASSLPVDSFYGYTF.